Sequencing of this T cell receptor beta chain was carried out in a study of blood T cell repertoires in COVID-19. Study at large: The samples span acute and convalescent COVID-19 from the United States, Italy and Spain. PBMCs, B-cell-depleted T cells, or T cells were the source of the cDNA or gDNA that made up the material.

This clone appeared a single time. Enrollment of patients from Seattle took place during active infection, with longitudinal follow-up. Using immunoSEQ multiplex PCR, the repertoire was profiled, and TCRdb retains in-frame clones only, with some absent. The repertoire holds almost 200,000 clones, with more than 75% as singletons. The germline V gene has CDR1 MNHEY and CDR2 SMNVEV (reference sequence). The CDR3 spans 13 residues. The V and J ends lost 4 bases and 4 bases respectively, with 10 bases between them. Sequencing used peripheral blood. This chain links TRBV27 with TRBJ1-1, with D perhaps matching TRBD1 (5 bases). The TCR originated in a woman aged 40 to 49 with COVID-19, enrolled during active disease. Here the CDR3 reads CASSWQRGTEAFF. CDR3 in DNA: TGTGCCAGCAGTTGGCAAAGGGGCACTGAAGCTTTCTTT.